The clone carrying this T cell receptor (beta chain) was counted between two and nine times. As yet, its antigen is unknown. This sample was taken from a study of early T cells in non-severe SARS-CoV-2 infection. Germline CDR1 is KGHSH and CDR2 is LQKENI. V dropped 6 bases and J dropped 2 bases, with 16 bases sitting between them. The CDR3 is made up of 15 amino acids. Using its own MiXCR run on the 5' RACE reads, TCRdb lists one record per CDR3 protein. The sample records tens of thousands of distinct CDR3 sequences, about 6.5% being singletons. Regarding the study as a whole: Database matching using VDJdb favored anti-spike CD8 responses, with private and CD4 specificities left missing.

The sequence was obtained from an adult who was a healthcare worker with PCR-confirmed SARS-CoV-2 infection or an uninfected control (not recorded which). The V call is TRBV18, the J call TRBJ1-1; possible D gene TRBD1, 5 bases. The sequencing sample was made of whole blood. CDR3 in DNA: TGTGCCAGCTCTTGGGGCAGATCTTTAAACACTGAAGCTTTCTTT. As protein: CASSWGRSLNTEAFF.